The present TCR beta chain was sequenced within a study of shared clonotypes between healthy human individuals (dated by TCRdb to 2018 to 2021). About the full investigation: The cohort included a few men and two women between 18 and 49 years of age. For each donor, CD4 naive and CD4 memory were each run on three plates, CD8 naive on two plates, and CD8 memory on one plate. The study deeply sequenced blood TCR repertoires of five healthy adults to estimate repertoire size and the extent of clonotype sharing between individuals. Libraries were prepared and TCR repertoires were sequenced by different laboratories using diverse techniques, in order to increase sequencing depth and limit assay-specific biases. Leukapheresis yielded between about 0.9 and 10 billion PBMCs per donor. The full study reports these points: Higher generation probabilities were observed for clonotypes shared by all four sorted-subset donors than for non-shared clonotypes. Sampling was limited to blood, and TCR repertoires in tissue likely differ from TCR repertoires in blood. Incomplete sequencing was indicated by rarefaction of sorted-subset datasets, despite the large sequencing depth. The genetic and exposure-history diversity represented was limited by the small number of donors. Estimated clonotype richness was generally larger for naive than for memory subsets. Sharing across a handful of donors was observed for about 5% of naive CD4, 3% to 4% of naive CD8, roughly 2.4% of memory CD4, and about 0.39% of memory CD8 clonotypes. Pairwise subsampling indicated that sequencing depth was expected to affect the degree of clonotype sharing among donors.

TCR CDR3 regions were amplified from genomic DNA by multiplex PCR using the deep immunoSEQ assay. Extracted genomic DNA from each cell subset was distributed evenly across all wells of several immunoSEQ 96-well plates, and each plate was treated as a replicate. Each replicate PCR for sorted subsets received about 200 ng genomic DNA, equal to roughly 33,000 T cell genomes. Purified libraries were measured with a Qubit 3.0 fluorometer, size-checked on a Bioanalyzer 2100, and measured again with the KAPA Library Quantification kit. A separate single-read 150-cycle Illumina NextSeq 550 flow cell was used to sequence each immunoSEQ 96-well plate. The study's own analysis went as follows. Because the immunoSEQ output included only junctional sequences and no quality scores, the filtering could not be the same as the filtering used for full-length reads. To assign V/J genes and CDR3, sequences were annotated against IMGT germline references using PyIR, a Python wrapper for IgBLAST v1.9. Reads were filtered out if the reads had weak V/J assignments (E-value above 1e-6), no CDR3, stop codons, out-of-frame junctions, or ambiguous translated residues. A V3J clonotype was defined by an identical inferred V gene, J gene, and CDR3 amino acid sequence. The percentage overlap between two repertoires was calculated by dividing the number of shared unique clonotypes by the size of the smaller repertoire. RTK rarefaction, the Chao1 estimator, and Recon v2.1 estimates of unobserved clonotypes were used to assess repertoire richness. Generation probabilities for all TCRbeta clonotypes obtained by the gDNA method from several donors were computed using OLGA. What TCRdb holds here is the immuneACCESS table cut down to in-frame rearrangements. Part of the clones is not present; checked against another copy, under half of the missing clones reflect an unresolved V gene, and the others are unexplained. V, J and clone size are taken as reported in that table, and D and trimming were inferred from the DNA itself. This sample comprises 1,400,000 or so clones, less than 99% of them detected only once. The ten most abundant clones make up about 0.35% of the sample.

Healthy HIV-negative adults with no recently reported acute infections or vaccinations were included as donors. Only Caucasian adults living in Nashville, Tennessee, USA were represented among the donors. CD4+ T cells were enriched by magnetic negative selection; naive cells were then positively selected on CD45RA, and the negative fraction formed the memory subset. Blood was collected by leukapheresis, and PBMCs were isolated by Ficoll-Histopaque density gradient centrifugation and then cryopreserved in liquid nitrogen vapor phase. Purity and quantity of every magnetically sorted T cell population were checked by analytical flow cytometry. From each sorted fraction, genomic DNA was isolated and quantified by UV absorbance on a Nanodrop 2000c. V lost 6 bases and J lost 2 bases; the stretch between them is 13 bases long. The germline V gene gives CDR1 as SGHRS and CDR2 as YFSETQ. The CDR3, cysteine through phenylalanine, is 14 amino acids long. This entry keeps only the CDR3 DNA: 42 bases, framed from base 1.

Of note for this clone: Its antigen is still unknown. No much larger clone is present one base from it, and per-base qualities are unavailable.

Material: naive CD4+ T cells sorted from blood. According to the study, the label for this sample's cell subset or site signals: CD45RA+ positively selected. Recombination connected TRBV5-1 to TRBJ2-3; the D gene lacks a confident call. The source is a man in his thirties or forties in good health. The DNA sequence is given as TGCGCCAGCAAGGATCGACCGGCCACAGATACGCAGTATTTT. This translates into CASKDRPATDTQYF.